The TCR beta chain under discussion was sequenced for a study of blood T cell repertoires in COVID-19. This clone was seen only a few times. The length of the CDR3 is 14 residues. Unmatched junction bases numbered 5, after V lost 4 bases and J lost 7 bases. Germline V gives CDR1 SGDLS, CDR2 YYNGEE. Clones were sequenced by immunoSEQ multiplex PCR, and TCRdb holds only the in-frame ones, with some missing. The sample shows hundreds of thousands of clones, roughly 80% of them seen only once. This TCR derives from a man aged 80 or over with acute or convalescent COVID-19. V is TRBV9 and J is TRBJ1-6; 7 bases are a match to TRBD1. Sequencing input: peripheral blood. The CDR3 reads CASSPGGSNSPLHF. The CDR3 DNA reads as TGTGCCAGCAGCCCAGGGGGGTCCAATTCACCCCTCCACTTT.